Shown below are 17 T cell receptor beta chains from a single sample sequenced in a study of early T cells in non-severe SARS-CoV-2 infection. TCRdb used MiXCR to reprocess the 5' RACE reads, holding one entry per CDR3 protein. The repertoire holds 56,000 or so distinct CDR3 sequences, with over 9.5% as singletons. The sequenced material came from whole blood. All receptors derive from an adult who was a healthcare worker with PCR-confirmed SARS-CoV-2 infection or an uninfected control (not recorded which).

The CDR3 loop is CASSHGLAGAYEQYF. The DNA of the CDR3 is TGCGCCAGCAGCCACGGACTAGCGGGGGCCTACGAGCAGTACTTC. This chain joins TRBV5-1 and TRBJ2-7; TRBD2 aligns across 13 bases. The V gene's germline CDR1 is SGHRS and CDR2 YFSETQ. With V trimmed by 4 bases and J by 2 bases, 3 bases remained unmatched. This CDR3 has 15 amino acids.

In its sample, this clonotype was seen many times. V and J are TRBV12-3 or TRBV12-4 and TRBJ1-1, with D uncertain. The CDR3 spans 12 residues. V lost 3 bases to trimming and J lost 9 bases, with 11 bases between them. The CDR3 region has the DNA TGTGCCAGCAGTTTCGGCAGTAAGAAAGCTTTCTTT. Protein product: CASSFGSKKAFF.

This clonotype was counted ten times or more. The chain has TRBV7-9 and TRBJ2-1, with D tentatively TRBD2 (5 bases). The length of the CDR3 is 14 residues. With 5 bases removed from V and 4 bases from J, the gap between germline ends came to 12 bases. Germline assignment: CDR1 SEHNR and CDR2 FQNEAQ (reference sequence). CDR3 residues: CASSPREGYNEQFF. The DNA of the CDR3 is TGTGCCAGCAGCCCCCGGGAAGGGTACAATGAGCAGTTCTTC.

This clonotype was observed a few times. The rearrangement uses TRBV5-1 and TRBJ1-1; D call uncertain. Germline V lookup: CDR1 SGHRS, CDR2 YFSETQ. The CDR3 spans 13 residues. Between the trimmed V and J ends, which lost 0 bases and 4 bases, there was a span of 7 bases. CDR3 sequence (DNA): TGCGCCAGCAGCTTGGGAGATCTCACTGAAGCTTTCTTT. This translates into CASSLGDLTEAFF.

This clonotype was counted at least ten times. CDR3 loop: CASSQVGEYTEAFF. The CDR3 DNA follows: TGTGCCAGCAGCCAAGTCGGGGAATACACTGAAGCTTTCTTT. The rearrangement uses TRBV3-1 and TRBJ1-1; no clear D. V lost 1 base, J lost 3 bases, and 9 bases lay in between. Germline values: CDR1 LGHDT, CDR2 YNNKEL (reference sequence). The CDR3 length is 14 residues.

The rearrangement uses TRBV5-1 and TRBJ2-1, with 11 nucleotides matching TRBD2. Germline values: CDR1 SGHRS, CDR2 YFSETQ. With 4 bases clipped from V and 0 bases from J, the junction kept 3 bases outside the gene matches. The CDR3 totals 16 residues. CDR3 DNA: TGCGCCAGCAGCCCCGGGACTAGCGGCTCCTACAATGAGCAGTTCTTC. Encoded protein: CASSPGTSGSYNEQFF.

This clonotype is labeled as medium-sized. The chain recombines TRBV29-1 with TRBJ2-7; 10 bases map to TRBD2. The V segment lost 2 bases and the J segment 0 bases; nucleotides outside the gene matches: 1. CDR3 length: 14 amino acids. CDR1 SQVTM and CDR2 ANQGSEA come from the germline V gene. CDR3 amino acids: CSVELAGDSYEQYF. The CDR3 bases are TGCAGCGTTGAACTAGCGGGGGACTCCTACGAGCAGTACTTC.

This clonotype was detected ten times or more. The chain carries TRBV7-6 and TRBJ1-4; D uncertain. CDR1 is SGHVS, CDR2 FNYEAQ, per germline. CDR3 length equals 15 residues. V was pared by 5 bases and J by 6 bases, with 16 bases between. The CDR3 bases are TGTGCCAGCAGCCCATTGGAGGGCGGTGATGAAAAACTGTTTTTT. It encodes CASSPLEGGDEKLFF.

This clonotype appeared many times. The chain employs TRBV12-3 or TRBV12-4 and TRBJ2-7; no clear D gene. CDR3 length: 14 residues. The V end was cut by 6 bases, the J end by 4 bases, with 16 bases between. CDR3 region: CASSPMRLGYEQYF. DNA for the CDR3: TGTGCCAGCAGCCCGATGAGGCTCGGATACGAGCAGTACTTC.

This clonotype was recorded at least ten times. The chain uses TRBV19 and TRBJ2-2, with D hard to call. The length of the CDR3 is 15 residues. Trimming stripped 10 bases from V and 6 bases from J, with 21 bases between. Germline V lookup: CDR1 LNHDA, CDR2 SQIVND (reference sequence). The CDR3 DNA sequence: TGTGCCACTACCCAGAGATTAGATGTCGCCGGGGAGCTGTTTTTT. Amino acids: CATTQRLDVAGELFF.

This clonotype was seen a few times. V gene TRBV7-9 combines with J gene TRBJ2-3; D gene unclear. The V gene's germline CDR1 is SEHNR and CDR2 FQNEAQ (reference sequence). The CDR3 totals 16 residues. V lost 0 bases to trimming and J lost 4 bases, with 14 bases between them. CDR3 residues: CASSLALLDGPDTQYF. In DNA, the CDR3 is TGTGCCAGCAGCTTAGCACTCCTCGATGGCCCAGATACGCAGTATTTT.

V and J are TRBV7-3 and TRBJ2-7; TRBD2 matches at 9 bases. Germline loops: CDR1 SGHTA, CDR2 FQGTGA. The CDR3 is made up of 15 amino acids. J lost 2 bases, V lost 3 bases, and 5 bases had no gene match. CDR3: CASSFVAGVAYEQYF. Written as DNA, the CDR3 is TGTGCCAGCAGCTTCGTAGCGGGGGTAGCCTACGAGCAGTACTTC.

This clonotype was observed at least ten times. CDR3 DNA: TGTGCCAGCAGTGACGTATATTTGGACAGGGTCACCACTGAAGCTTTCTTT. Translation gives CASSDVYLDRVTTEAFF. The rearrangement links TRBV2 to TRBJ1-1; 8 nucleotides match TRBD1. Germline V gene lookup returns CDR1 SNHLY and CDR2 FYNNEI. This CDR3 is built from 17 residues. J lost 4 bases, V lost 3 bases, and 13 bases had no gene match.

This clonotype was seen a few times. This chain uses TRBV7-2 with TRBJ2-1; the D is unclear. CDR3 length: 14 amino acids. V gave up 5 bases and J gave up 8 bases, with 16 bases separating them. Germline values: CDR1 SGHTA, CDR2 FQGNSA. The CDR3 region has the DNA TGTGCCAGCAGCCCCGGGCTCTTACAATATGAGCAGTTCTTC. As protein: CASSPGLLQYEQFF.

The chain uses TRBV3-1 and TRBJ2-5, with 9 bases identical to TRBD2. Germline values: CDR1 LGHDT, CDR2 YNNKEL (reference sequence). After removal of 4 bases from V and 5 bases from J, the junction contained 8 bases not matched to a gene. CDR3 length: 15 residues. In DNA form, the CDR3 reads TGTGCCAGCAGCCGCGCGAGCGGGAGGACGGAGACCCAGTACTTC. Protein product: CASSRASGRTETQYF.

This clonotype was picked up a small number of times. The rearrangement joins TRBV6-1 to TRBJ2-4; D is undetermined. V was cut by 10 bases and J by 0 bases, with 10 bases left in between. Per germline, CDR1 MNHNS and CDR2 SASEGT. This CDR3 spans 13 amino acids. The CDR3 here is CATLDLAKNIQYF. The DNA of the CDR3 is TGTGCCACCTTGGACCTAGCCAAAAACATTCAGTACTTC.

This clonotype has ten or more counts. This sequence joins TRBV5-4 and TRBJ2-5, with 9 nucleotides matching TRBD2. Germline V gene lookup returns CDR1 SGHNT and CDR2 YYREEE (reference sequence). With V trimmed by 1 base and J by 1 base, 5 bases remained unmatched. The CDR3 is 16 residues long. CDR3: CASSLPTSGRQETQYF. CDR3 coding DNA: TGTGCCAGCAGCTTGCCCACTAGCGGGCGCCAAGAGACCCAGTACTTC.